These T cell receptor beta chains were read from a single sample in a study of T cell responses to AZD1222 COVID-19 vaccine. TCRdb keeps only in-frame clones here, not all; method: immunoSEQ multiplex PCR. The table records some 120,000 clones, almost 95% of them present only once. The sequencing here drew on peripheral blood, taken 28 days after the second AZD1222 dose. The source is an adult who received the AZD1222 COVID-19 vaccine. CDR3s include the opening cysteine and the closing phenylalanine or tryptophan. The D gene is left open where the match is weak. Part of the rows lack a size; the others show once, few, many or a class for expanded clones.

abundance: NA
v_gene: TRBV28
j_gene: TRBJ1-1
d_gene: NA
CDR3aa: CASHRRLWTEAFF
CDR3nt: TGTGCCTCTCATAGGCGGTTATGGACTGAAGCTTTCTTT

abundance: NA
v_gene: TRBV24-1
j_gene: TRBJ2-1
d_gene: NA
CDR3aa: CATSDSANEQFF
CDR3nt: TGTGCCACCAGTGATTCCGCTAATGAGCAGTTCTTC

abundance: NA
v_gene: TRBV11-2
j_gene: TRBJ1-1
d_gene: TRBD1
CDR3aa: CASSTQGGETEAFF
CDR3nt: TGTGCCAGCAGCACCCAGGGGGGAGAGACTGAAGCTTTCTTT

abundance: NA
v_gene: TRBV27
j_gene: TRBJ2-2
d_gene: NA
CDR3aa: CASSPNRDSVTSTGELFF
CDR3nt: TGTGCCAGCAGTCCTAACCGGGACTCCGTGACCAGCACCGGGGAGCTGTTTTTT

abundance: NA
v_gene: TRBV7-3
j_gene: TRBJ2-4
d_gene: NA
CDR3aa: CASSPVPGTKNIQYF
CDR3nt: TGTGCCAGCAGCCCCGTCCCCGGGACCAAAAACATTCAGTACTTC

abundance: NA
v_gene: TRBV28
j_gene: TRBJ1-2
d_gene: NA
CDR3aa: CASSLAGANYGYTF
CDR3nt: TGTGCCAGCAGTTTGGCAGGGGCTAACTATGGCTACACCTTC

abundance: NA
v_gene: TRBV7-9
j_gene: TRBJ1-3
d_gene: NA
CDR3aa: CASSFQGAGRGRNTIYF
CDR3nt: TGTGCCAGCAGCTTTCAAGGGGCAGGGCGCGGGAGAAACACCATATATTTT

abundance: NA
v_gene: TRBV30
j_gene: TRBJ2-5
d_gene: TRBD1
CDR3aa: CAWSVHGTGVRETQYF
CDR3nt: TGTGCCTGGAGTGTACATGGGACAGGGGTTAGAGAGACCCAGTACTTC

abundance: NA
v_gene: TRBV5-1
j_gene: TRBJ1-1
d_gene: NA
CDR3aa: CASSSRRQMNTEAFF
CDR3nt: TGCGCCAGCAGCTCACGGCGGCAGATGAACACTGAAGCTTTCTTT

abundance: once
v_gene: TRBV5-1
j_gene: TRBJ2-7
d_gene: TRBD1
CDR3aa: CASSLGRDRRTYEQYF
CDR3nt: TGCGCCAGCAGCTTGGGCCGGGACAGGAGAACCTACGAGCAGTACTTC

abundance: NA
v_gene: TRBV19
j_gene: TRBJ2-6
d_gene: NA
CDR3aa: CASSIGGGILAGANVLTF
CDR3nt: TGTGCCAGTAGTATAGGGGGAGGCATACTGGCAGGGGCCAACGTCCTGACTTTC

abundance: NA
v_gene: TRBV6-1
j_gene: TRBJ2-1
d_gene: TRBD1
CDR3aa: CASSAGQGLSSYNEQFF
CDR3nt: TGTGCCAGCAGTGCCGGACAGGGGTTGAGCTCCTACAATGAGCAGTTCTTC

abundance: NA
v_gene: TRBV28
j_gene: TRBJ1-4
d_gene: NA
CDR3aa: CASSTSGRTNEKLFF
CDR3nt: TGTGCCAGCAGTACCTCGGGACGAACTAATGAAAAACTGTTTTTT

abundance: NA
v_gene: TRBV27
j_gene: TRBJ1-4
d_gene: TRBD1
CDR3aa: CASSHRGPKEKLFF
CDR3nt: TGTGCCAGCAGCCACAGGGGGCCGAAGGAAAAACTGTTTTTT

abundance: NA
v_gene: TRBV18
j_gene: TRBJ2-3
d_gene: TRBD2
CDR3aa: CASSPGLAAYDTQYF
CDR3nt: TGTGCCAGCTCGCCGGGACTAGCGGCTTACGATACGCAGTATTTT

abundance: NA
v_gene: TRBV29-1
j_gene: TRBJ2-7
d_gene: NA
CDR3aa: CSVVTPTYEQYF
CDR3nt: TGCAGCGTTGTAACACCTACCTACGAGCAGTACTTC

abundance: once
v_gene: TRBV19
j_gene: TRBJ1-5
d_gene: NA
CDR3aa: CASSIVRSYQPQHF
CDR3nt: TGTGCCAGTAGTATAGTAAGGTCTTATCAGCCCCAGCATTTT

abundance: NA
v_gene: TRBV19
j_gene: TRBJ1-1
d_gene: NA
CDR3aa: CASSTSDKSLWGVVEAFF
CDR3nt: TGTGCCAGTAGTACCTCGGACAAGTCGTTGTGGGGTGTGGTGGAAGCTTTCTTT

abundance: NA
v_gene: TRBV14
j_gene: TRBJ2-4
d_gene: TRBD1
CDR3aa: CASSQFQGAYIQYF
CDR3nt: TGTGCCAGCAGCCAATTTCAGGGGGCCTACATTCAGTACTTC

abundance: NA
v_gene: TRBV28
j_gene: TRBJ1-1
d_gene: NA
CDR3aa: CASSPITEAFF
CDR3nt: TGTGCCAGCAGCCCGATCACTGAAGCTTTCTTT

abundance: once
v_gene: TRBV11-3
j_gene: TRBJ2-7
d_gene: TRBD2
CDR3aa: CASSLGSGRASEQYF
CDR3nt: TGTGCCAGCAGCCTCGGCAGCGGGAGGGCAAGTGAGCAGTACTTC

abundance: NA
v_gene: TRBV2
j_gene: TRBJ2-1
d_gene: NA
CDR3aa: CASSERGMAGARFF
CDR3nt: TGTGCCAGCAGTGAACGGGGAATGGCGGGGGCTAGGTTCTTC

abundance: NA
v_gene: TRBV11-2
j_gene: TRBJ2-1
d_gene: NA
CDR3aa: CASSLSLYEQFF
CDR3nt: TGTGCCAGCAGCCTTAGTCTGTATGAGCAGTTCTTC

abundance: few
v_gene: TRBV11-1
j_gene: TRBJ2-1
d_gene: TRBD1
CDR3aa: CASSAQTGLSYNEQFF
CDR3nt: TGTGCCAGCAGCGCACAGACAGGGTTGTCCTACAATGAGCAGTTCTTC

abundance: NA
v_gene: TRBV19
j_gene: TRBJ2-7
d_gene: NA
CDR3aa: CASSISQGRNYEQYF
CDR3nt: TGTGCCAGTAGTATAAGCCAGGGGAGAAACTACGAGCAGTACTTC

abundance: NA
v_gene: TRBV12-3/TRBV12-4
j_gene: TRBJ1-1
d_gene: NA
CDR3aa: CASSQGPSTEAFF
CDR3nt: TGTGCCAGCAGCCAGGGACCGAGCACTGAAGCTTTCTTT

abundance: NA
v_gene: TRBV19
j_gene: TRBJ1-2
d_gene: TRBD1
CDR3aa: CATTGTGDSGYTF
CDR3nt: TGTGCCACCACCGGGACAGGGGACAGCGGCTACACCTTC